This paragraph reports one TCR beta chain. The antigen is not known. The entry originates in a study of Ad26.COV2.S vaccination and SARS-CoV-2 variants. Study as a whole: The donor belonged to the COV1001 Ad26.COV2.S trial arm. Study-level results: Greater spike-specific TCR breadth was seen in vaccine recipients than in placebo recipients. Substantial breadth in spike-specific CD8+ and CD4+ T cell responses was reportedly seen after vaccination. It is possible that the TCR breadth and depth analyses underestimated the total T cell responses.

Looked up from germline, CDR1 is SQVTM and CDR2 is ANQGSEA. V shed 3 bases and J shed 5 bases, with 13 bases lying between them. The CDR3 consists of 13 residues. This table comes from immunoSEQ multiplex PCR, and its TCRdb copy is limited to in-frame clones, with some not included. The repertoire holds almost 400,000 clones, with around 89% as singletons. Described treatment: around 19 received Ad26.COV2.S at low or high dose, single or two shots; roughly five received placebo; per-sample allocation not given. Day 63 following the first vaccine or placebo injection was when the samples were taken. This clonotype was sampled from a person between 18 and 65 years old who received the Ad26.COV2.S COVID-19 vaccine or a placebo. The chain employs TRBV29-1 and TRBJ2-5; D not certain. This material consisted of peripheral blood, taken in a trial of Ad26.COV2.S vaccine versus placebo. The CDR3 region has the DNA TGCAGCGTTGATTGGGATACGGCGGAGACCCAGTACTTC. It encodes CSVDWDTAETQYF.